These 25 T cell receptor beta chains were all obtained from the same sample, sequenced in a study of CD8+CD57+ T cells in acquired aplastic anemia. Genomic DNA acted as the template from which TCR beta VDJ combination and CDR3 sequence profiling were carried out. MiXCR, applied by TCRdb to the reads, yields one record per CDR3 protein. The table lists around 170,000 distinct CDR3 sequences, just under 65% of them singletons. Sequencing was carried out using sorted CD4+, CD8+, or CD8+CD57+ T cells (not recorded which) from PBMCs. Receptor source: a human donor in good health.

This clonotype was seen a handful of times. The V call is TRBV24-1, the J call TRBJ2-1; 12 nucleotides line up with TRBD2. Germline CDR1 and CDR2: KGHDR and SFDVKD. The CDR3 spans 14 residues. The J segment lost 5 bases and the V segment lost 5 bases, leaving 0 bases of the junction unmatched. The CDR3 is CATSASGGDNEQFF. The CDR3 DNA sequence: TGTGCCACCAGTGCTAGCGGGGGGGACAATGAGCAGTTCTTC.

This clonotype appeared many times. This rearrangement joins TRBV7-2 to TRBJ2-7, with no clear D. CDR1 and CDR2 (germline): SGHTA, FQGNSA. V lost 1 base and J 5 bases, leaving 3 bases between the germline ends. This CDR3 has 11 residues. In nucleotides, the CDR3 is TGTGCCAGCAGCTTAGGGGACGAGCAGTACTTC. Its protein is CASSLGDEQYF.

The V and J genes are TRBV10-3 and TRBJ1-2, with 8 bases fitting TRBD1. Germline-derived CDR1 and CDR2 are ENHRY and SYGVKD. V shed 8 bases and J 6 bases; nucleotides not matched to a gene: 17. CDR3 length equals 16 residues. CDR3 sequence (DNA): TGTGCCATCGCAAGTTACCAGACAGGGGATGGAAATGGCTACACCTTC. It yields the protein CAIASYQTGDGNGYTF.

Comment on this clonotype: Relative to the germline gene, one junction end is altered; a read error may explain this. This chain joins TRBV25-1 and TRBJ1-4; the D is unclear. CDR1 is MGHDK, CDR2 SYGVNS, per germline. The CDR3 loop spans 14 amino acids. For the CDR3, the DNA is TGTGCCAGCAGTTGGTGGGCCGATAATGAAAAACTTTTTTTT. This encodes CASSWWADNEKLFF.

This clonotype has at least ten counts. This chain uses TRBV10-2 with TRBJ2-7; D is perhaps TRBD1 (7 bases). V gave up 7 bases and J gave up 0 bases, with 16 bases separating them. This CDR3 is 15 amino acids long. Germline V gene sequence: CDR1 WSHSY, CDR2 SAAADI. CDR3 region: CASKEGAKGSYEQYF. The CDR3 region has the DNA TGCGCCAGCAAGGAGGGGGCAAAGGGCTCCTACGAGCAGTACTTC.

The genes are TRBV2 and TRBJ2-3; 15 bases fit TRBD2. The CDR3 spans 15 residues. J lost 6 bases, V lost 10 bases, and 8 bases had no gene match. The germline gives CDR1 SNHLY, CDR2 FYNNEI. The CDR3 loop is CATPNGTSGRDTQYF. Here the CDR3 DNA reads TGTGCCACCCCAAACGGGACTAGCGGGAGGGATACGCAGTATTTT.

In this sample, this clonotype turned up many times. The chain combines TRBV28 with TRBJ2-2, with D perhaps TRBD1 (6 bases). The CDR3 loop spans 15 amino acids. CDR1 is MDHEN and CDR2 is SYDVKM in the germline V gene. V gave up 5 bases and J gave up 3 bases, with 13 bases separating them. The CDR3 bases are TGTGCCAGCAGTCCCCCGGACAGATACACCGGGGAGCTGTTTTTT. This gives the protein CASSPPDRYTGELFF.

The V gene is TRBV11-1, the J gene TRBJ2-7; 8 bases are shared with TRBD1. V was pared by 1 base and J by 6 bases, with 5 bases of the junction left unmatched. The CDR3 sequence is 14 residues long. Germline CDR1 and CDR2: SGHAT and FQDESV (reference sequence). CDR3 in amino acids: CASSLVDRDGEQYF. In nucleotides, the CDR3 is TGTGCCAGCAGCTTAGTGGACAGGGATGGCGAGCAGTACTTC.

The chain has TRBV2 and TRBJ1-5; TRBD1 agrees at 9 bases. Germline CDR1 and CDR2: SNHLY and FYNNEI. There are 14 residues in the CDR3. Unmatched junction bases numbered 8, after V lost 8 bases and J lost 6 bases. Here the CDR3 DNA reads TGTGCCAGCTACAGGGGGCTTGAAGTTCAGCCCCAGCATTTT. Protein sequence: CASYRGLEVQPQHF.

A remark on this clonotype: At one end the junction does not follow the germline gene, possibly because of a read error. This rearrangement joins TRBV7-2 to TRBJ1-5; D remains unclear. The CDR3 is 16 residues long. Germline values: CDR1 SGHTA, CDR2 FQGNSA. The CDR3 DNA sequence: TGTGCCAGCAGCTTATCCCACAGCTTTAGCAATCAGCCCCAGCACTTT. Translation gives CASSLSHSFSNQPQHF.

V usage is TRBV12-5 and J usage is TRBJ1-4, with D possibly TRBD1 on 6 matching bases. The V gene's germline CDR1 is LGHNT and CDR2 FRNRAP. The V end was cut by 4 bases, the J end by 4 bases, with 10 bases between. This CDR3 is built from 14 residues. CDR3 nucleotides: TGTGCTAGTGGTTGGCAGGGGTTTAATGAAAAACTGTTTTTT. Translated, it gives CASGWQGFNEKLFF. Full variable domain (remainder filled in from reference TRBV12-5 and TRBJ1-4): DARVTQTPRHKVTEMGQEVTMRCQPILGHNTVFWYRQTMMQGLELLAYFRNRAPLDDSGMPKDRFSAEMPDATLATLKIQPSEPRDSAVYFCASGWQGFNEKLFFGSGTQLSVL.

The CDR3 protein is CAGLAGVNEQFF. DNA for the CDR3: TGTGCCGGACTAGCGGGAGTCAATGAGCAGTTCTTC. The chain is built from TRBV2 and TRBJ2-1, with TRBD2 matching 13 bases. CDR1 is SNHLY and CDR2 is FYNNEI in the germline V gene. V shed 11 bases, J shed 6 bases, and the junction held 1 base outside the gene matches. This CDR3 contains 12 residues. The full variable domain, its missing parts supplied by reference TRBV2 and TRBJ2-1, is EPEVTQTPSHQVTQMGQEVILRCVPISNHLYFYWYRQILGQKVEFLVSFYNNEISEKSEIFDDQFSVERPDGSNFTLKIRSTKLEDSAMYFCAGLAGVNEQFFGPGTRLTVL.

This clonotype has a count of ten or more. The chain joins TRBV9 to TRBJ1-5; no clear D. Germline-derived CDR1 and CDR2 are SGDLS and YYNGEE. V lost 3 bases and J 6 bases, leaving 10 bases between the germline ends. The CDR3 length is 13 residues. The CDR3 DNA reads TGTGCCAGCAGCGAGGGTTTGGGTCAGCCCCAGCATTTT. It specifies CASSEGLGQPQHF.

This clonotype appeared many times. The chain combines TRBV19 with TRBJ1-3; D is uncertain. Germline CDR1 is LNHDA and CDR2 is SQIVND (reference sequence). The CDR3 runs to 15 residues. The germline V and J ends were trimmed by 5 bases and 3 bases, with 14 bases remaining between them. This CDR3 is CASSLLPSDGNTIYF. The DNA for the CDR3 is TGTGCCAGTAGTTTATTGCCCTCCGATGGAAACACCATATATTTT.

This chain uses TRBV9 with TRBJ2-6; D possibly corresponds to TRBD2 (5 bases). This CDR3 has 16 residues. Looked up from germline, CDR1 is SGDLS and CDR2 is YYNGEE. V lost 4 bases to trimming and J lost 0 bases, with 11 bases between them. For the CDR3, the DNA is TGTGCCAGCAGCCTAGGAGGATACTCTGGGGCCAACGTCCTGACTTTC. This encodes CASSLGGYSGANVLTF.

The rearrangement uses TRBV10-1 and TRBJ2-3; TRBD1 might be the D (5 bases). The CDR3 spans 15 residues. Germline V gene data show CDR1 as WNHNN and CDR2 as SYGVQD (reference sequence). Deletions cut 2 bases from V and 0 bases from J, with 9 bases between. CDR3 in DNA: TGCGCCAGCAGTGAGAAGGGGTCTAGCACAGATACGCAGTATTTT. This sequence encodes CASSEKGSSTDTQYF.

On this clonotype: The CDR3 does not close with the conserved phenylalanine or tryptophan, likely indicating a read error. This sequence joins TRBV20-1 and TRBJ2-7, with D hard to call. This CDR3 has 12 amino acids. The V gene lost 3 bases and the J gene lost 2 bases, with 8 bases spanning the gap. CDR1 DFQATT and CDR2 SNEGSKA come from the germline V gene (reference sequence). The chain's CDR3 is CSARGLTYEQYL. The CDR3 nucleotides are TGCAGTGCTAGGGGGTTGACCTACGAGCAGTACCTC.

V is TRBV5-1 and J is TRBJ2-1, with 7 bases matching TRBD2. In germline, CDR1 is SGHRS, CDR2 YFSETQ. The CDR3 is 14 amino acids. V shed 0 bases, J shed 8 bases, and the junction held 5 bases outside the gene matches. The CDR3 here is CASSLGGTSDEQFF. CDR3 DNA: TGCGCCAGCAGCTTGGGGGGTACTAGCGATGAGCAGTTCTTC.

This clonotype occurred a few times. The rearrangement links TRBV2 to TRBJ1-2; D ambiguous. The CDR3 has 11 residues. Trimming removed 6 bases from V and 2 bases from J, with 4 bases in between. Germline CDR1 is SNHLY and CDR2 is FYNNEI. CDR3 bases: TGTGCCAGCAGAGAGAACTATGGCTACACCTTC. Protein sequence: CASRENYGYTF.

This clonotype was detected many times. V and J are TRBV20-1 and TRBJ2-1; the match to TRBD2 covers 7 bases. From germline, CDR1 is DFQATT and CDR2 SNEGSKA (reference sequence). V shed 3 bases and J 7 bases; nucleotides not matched to a gene: 18. The CDR3 covers 17 residues. In DNA form, the CDR3 reads TGCAGTGCTAGGGGCCGGGGGGAGTGGCTACGTATGAATGAGCAGTTCTTC. Residues: CSARGRGEWLRMNEQFF.

The V and J genes are TRBV10-2 and TRBJ1-1; 8 bases align to TRBD1. The germline V gene encodes CDR1 WSHSY and CDR2 SAAADI. The CDR3 runs 17 residues. J was trimmed by 0 bases and V by 6 bases; bases with no gene match: 12. The CDR3: CASRAGGFGRMNTEAFF. The CDR3 coding sequence is TGCGCCAGCAGGGCAGGGGGCTTCGGCCGGATGAACACTGAAGCTTTCTTT.

The table lists this clonotype with many counts. The chain has TRBV30 and TRBJ2-5; maybe TRBD2 (6 bases). This CDR3 has 13 residues. In germline, CDR1 is GTSNPN, CDR2 SVGIG (reference sequence). Trimming took 8 bases from V and 4 from J, leaving 17 bases between them. The CDR3 is CAGYGGAIETQYF. The CDR3, as DNA: TGTGCCGGTTATGGCGGGGCGATAGAGACCCAGTACTTC.

This clonotype showed up just a few times. The chain joins TRBV9 to TRBJ2-3, with D perhaps matching TRBD1 or TRBD2 (5 bases each). The CDR3 loop spans 14 amino acids. V dropped 0 bases and J dropped 0 bases, with 5 bases sitting between them. Germline V gene data show CDR1 as SGDLS and CDR2 as YYNGEE. The CDR3, as DNA: TGTGCCAGCAGCGTAGGGGGGAGCACAGATACGCAGTATTTT. Its protein is CASSVGGSTDTQYF.

The V gene is TRBV11-2, the J gene TRBJ2-7, with 8 bases matching TRBD1. Germline values: CDR1 SGHAT, CDR2 FQNNGV. This CDR3 has 14 residues. Trimming at V came to 6 bases and at J to 3 bases, leaving 7 bases not matched to a gene. CDR3 coding DNA: TGTGCCAGCAGAGAGGGACAGGAGATCTACGAGCAGTACTTC. It yields the protein CASREGQEIYEQYF.

This chain links TRBV15 with TRBJ2-5; 8 bases line up with TRBD2. CDR1 is LNHNV, CDR2 YYDKDF, per germline (reference sequence). V gave up 4 bases and J gave up 0 bases; unmatched junction bases: 10. CDR3 length: 17 residues. The CDR3 sequence is CATSKEAGGGDQETQYF. DNA of the CDR3: TGTGCCACCAGCAAAGAGGCCGGGGGGGGGGACCAAGAGACCCAGTACTTC.